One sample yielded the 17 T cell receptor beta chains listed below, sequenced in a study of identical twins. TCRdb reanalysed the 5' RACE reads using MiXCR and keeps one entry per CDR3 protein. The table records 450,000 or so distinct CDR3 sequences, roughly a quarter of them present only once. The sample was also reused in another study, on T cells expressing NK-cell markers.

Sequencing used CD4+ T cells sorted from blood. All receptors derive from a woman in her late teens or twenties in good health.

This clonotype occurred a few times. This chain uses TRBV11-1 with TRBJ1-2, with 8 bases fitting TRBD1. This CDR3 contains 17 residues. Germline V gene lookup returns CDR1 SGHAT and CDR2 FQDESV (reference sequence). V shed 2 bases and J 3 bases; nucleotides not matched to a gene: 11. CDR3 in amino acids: CASSLRSGTGKDYGYTF. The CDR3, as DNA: TGTGCCAGCAGCTTAAGGTCCGGGACAGGCAAGGACTATGGCTACACCTTC. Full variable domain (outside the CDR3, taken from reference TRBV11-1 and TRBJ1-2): EAEVAQSPRYKITEKSQAVAFWCDPISGHATLYWYRQILGQGPELLVQFQDESVVDDSQLPKDRFSAERLKGVDSTLKIQPAELGDSAMYLCASSLRSGTGKDYGYTFGSGTRLTVV.

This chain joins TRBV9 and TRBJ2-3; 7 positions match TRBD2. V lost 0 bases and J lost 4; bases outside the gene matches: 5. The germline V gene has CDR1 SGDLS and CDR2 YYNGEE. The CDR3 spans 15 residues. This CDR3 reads CASSVVSSGADTQYF. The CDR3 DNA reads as TGTGCCAGCAGCGTAGTTTCTAGCGGCGCAGATACGCAGTATTTT.

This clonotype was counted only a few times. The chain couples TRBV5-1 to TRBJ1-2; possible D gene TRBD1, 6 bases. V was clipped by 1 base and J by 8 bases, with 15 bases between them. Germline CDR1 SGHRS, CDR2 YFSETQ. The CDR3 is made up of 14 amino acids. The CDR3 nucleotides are TGCGCCAGCAGCTTGTTCTACAGGGAAAGCGGCTACACCTTC. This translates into CASSLFYRESGYTF. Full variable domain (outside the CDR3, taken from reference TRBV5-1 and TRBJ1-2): KAGVTQTPRYLIKTRGQQVTLSCSPISGHRSVSWYQQTPGQGLQFLFEYFSETQRNKGNFPGRFSGRQFSNSRSEMNVSTLELGDSALYLCASSLFYRESGYTFGSGTRLTVV.

CDR3 amino acids: CASKGKTGSSYNEQFF. The CDR3 region has the DNA TGTGCCAGCAAGGGGAAGACAGGGAGCTCCTACAATGAGCAGTTCTTC. This chain joins TRBV6-1 and TRBJ2-1; 7 nucleotides match TRBD1. The V gene end was trimmed by 7 bases and the J gene end by 0 bases; junction bases not matched to a gene: 9. The CDR3 runs to 16 residues. From germline, CDR1 is MNHNS and CDR2 SASEGT.

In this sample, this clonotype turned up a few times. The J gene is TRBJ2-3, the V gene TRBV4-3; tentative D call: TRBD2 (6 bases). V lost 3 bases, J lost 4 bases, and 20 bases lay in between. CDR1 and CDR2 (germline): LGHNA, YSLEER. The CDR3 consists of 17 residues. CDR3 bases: TGCGCCAGCAGCCAGGAACCACCGGGGGAACGGGCAGATACGCAGTATTTT. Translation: CASSQEPPGERADTQYF.

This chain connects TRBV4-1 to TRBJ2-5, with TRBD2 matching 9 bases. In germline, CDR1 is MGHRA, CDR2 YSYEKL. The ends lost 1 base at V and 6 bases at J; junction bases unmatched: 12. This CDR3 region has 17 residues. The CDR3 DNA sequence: TGCGCCAGCAGCCAAGGTAGCGGGAGCAGAGACCCGAAGACCCAGTACTTC. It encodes CASSQGSGSRDPKTQYF.

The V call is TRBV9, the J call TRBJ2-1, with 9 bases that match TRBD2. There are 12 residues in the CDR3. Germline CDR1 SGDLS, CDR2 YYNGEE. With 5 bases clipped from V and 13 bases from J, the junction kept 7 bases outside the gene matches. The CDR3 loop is CASSQIAGVQFF. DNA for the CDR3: TGTGCCAGCAGTCAAATAGCGGGAGTCCAGTTCTTC.

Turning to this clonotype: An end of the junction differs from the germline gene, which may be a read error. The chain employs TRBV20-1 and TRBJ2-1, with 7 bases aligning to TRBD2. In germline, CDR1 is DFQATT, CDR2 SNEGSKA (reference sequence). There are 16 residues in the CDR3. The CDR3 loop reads CSGRIVGEGSYNEQFF. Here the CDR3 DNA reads TGCAGTGGTAGAATTGTGGGGGAGGGGTCCTACAATGAGCAGTTCTTC.

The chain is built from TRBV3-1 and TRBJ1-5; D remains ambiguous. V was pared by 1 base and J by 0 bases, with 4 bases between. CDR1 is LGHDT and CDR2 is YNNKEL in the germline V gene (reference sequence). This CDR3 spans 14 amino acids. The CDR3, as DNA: TGTGCCAGCAGCCAAGCGAATAGCAATCAGCCCCAGCATTTT. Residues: CASSQANSNQPQHF. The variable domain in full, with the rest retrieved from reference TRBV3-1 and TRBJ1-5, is DTAVSQTPKYLVTQMGNDKSIKCEQNLGHDTMYWYKQDSKKFLKIMFSYNNKELIINETVPNRFSPKSPDKAHLNLHINSLELGDSAVYFCASSQANSNQPQHFGDGTRLSIL.

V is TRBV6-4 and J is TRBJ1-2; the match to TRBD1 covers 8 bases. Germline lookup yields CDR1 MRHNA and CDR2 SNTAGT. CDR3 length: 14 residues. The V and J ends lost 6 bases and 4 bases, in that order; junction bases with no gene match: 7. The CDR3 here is CASRETGTGYGYTF. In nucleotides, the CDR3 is TGTGCCAGCAGAGAGACCGGGACAGGCTATGGCTACACCTTC.

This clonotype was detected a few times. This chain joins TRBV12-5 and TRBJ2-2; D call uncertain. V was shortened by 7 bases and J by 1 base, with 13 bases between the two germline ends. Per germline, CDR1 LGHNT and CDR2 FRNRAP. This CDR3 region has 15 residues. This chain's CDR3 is CASVPQGMNTGELFF. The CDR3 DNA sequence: TGTGCTAGTGTACCCCAAGGGATGAACACCGGGGAGCTGTTTTTT.

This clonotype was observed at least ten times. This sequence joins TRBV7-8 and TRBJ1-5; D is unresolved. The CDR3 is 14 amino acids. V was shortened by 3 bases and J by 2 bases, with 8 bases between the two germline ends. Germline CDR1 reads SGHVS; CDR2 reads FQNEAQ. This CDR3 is CASSLGARNQPQHF. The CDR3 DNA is TGTGCCAGCAGCTTGGGAGCGCGCAATCAGCCCCAGCATTTT.

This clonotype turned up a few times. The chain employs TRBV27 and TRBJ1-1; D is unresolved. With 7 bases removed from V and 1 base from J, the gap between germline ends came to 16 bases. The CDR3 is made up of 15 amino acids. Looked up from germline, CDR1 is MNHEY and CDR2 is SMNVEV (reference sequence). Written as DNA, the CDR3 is TGTGCCAGCACCTCGGCAGCCAGCGGGAACACTGAAGCTTTCTTT. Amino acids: CASTSAASGNTEAFF.

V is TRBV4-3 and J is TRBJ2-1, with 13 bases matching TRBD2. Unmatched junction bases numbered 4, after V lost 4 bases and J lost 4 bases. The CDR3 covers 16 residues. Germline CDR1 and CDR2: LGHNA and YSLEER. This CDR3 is CASSLEGLAGYNEQFF. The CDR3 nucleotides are TGCGCCAGCAGCCTAGAGGGACTAGCGGGATACAATGAGCAGTTCTTC.

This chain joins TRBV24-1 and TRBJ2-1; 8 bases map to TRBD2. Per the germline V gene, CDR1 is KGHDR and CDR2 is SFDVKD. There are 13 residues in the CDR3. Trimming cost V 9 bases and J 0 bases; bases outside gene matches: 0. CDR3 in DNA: TGTGCCACCGGGACTAGCTCCTACAATGAGCAGTTCTTC. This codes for CATGTSSYNEQFF.

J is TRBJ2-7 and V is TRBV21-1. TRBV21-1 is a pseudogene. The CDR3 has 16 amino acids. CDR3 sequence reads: CASSKPRRAFFYEQYF. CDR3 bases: TGTGCCAGCAGCAAGCCGCGCAGAGCATTTTTCTACGAGCAGTACTTC.

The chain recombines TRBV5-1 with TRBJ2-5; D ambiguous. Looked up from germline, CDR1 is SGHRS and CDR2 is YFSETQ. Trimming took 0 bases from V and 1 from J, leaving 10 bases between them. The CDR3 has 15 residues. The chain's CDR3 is CASSLAGSPQETQYF. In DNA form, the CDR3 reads TGCGCCAGCAGCTTGGCCGGGTCGCCCCAAGAGACCCAGTACTTC.